The text below deals with one TCR beta chain. The V gene's germline CDR1 is PRHDT and CDR2 FYEKMQ (reference sequence). The CDR3 extends over 13 amino acids. The V and J ends lost 0 bases and 10 bases respectively, with 12 bases between them. Clones were read by immunoSEQ multiplex PCR, and TCRdb kept only the in-frame ones, dropping some. The repertoire holds roughly 300,000 clones, approximately 86% seen once, with around a tenth in the top ten. The source of the sample is a study of Ad26.COV2.S vaccination and SARS-CoV-2 variants. The treatment: roughly 18 received Ad26.COV2.S at low or high dose, single or two shots; about 5 received placebo; per-sample allocation not given. The investigators took samples on day 63 after the first vaccine or placebo injection.

V is TRBV13 and J is TRBJ2-5, with TRBD2 as a possible D gene (6 bases). The sequence came from a person aged 18-65 years who received the Ad26.COV2.S COVID-19 vaccine or a placebo. The sequencing used peripheral blood, collected in a trial of Ad26.COV2.S vaccine versus placebo. The CDR3 coding sequence is TGTGCCAGCAGCTTAGGACGGCGGGACGACCAGTACTTC. It encodes CASSLGRRDDQYF. The full variable domain, rest sourced from reference TRBV13 and TRBJ2-5, is AAGVIQSPRHLIKEKRETATLKCYPIPRHDTVYWYQQGPGQDPQFLISFYEKMQSDKGSIPDRFSAQQFSDYHSELNMSSLELGDSALYFCASSLGRRDDQYFGPGTRLLVL.